What follows describes a single T cell receptor beta chain. Depth targeted 1 in 200,000 to 1 in 1 million T cells, averaging 10x coverage per clonotype. Clones were read by immunoSEQ multiplex PCR, and TCRdb kept only the in-frame ones, dropping some. The sample includes 20,000 to 30,000 clones, over 55% seen only once; the top ten take about half. The sample belongs to a study of cytotoxic CD8 clonotypes in ibrutinib-treated CLL. As for the study in general: Over 10 relapsed/refractory, approximately 15 treatment-naive; some 17 IGHV unmutated. It was after a median 12 months of treatment, range 6 to 36, that response samples were taken.

Germline loops: CDR1 SGHDT, CDR2 YYEEEE. CDR3 length equals 14 residues. The germline V and J ends were trimmed by 0 bases and 8 bases, with 14 bases remaining between them. This specimen consisted of PBMCs, obtained after 12 months of ibrutinib treatment. The chain is built from TRBV5-6 and TRBJ1-2, with D perhaps TRBD1 (6 bases). The source of this sequence is a human donor with chronic lymphocytic leukemia. CDR3 in amino acids: CASSLERGAYGYTF. Written as DNA, the CDR3 is TGTGCCAGCAGCTTGGAGCGGGGGGCCTACGGCTACACCTTC.